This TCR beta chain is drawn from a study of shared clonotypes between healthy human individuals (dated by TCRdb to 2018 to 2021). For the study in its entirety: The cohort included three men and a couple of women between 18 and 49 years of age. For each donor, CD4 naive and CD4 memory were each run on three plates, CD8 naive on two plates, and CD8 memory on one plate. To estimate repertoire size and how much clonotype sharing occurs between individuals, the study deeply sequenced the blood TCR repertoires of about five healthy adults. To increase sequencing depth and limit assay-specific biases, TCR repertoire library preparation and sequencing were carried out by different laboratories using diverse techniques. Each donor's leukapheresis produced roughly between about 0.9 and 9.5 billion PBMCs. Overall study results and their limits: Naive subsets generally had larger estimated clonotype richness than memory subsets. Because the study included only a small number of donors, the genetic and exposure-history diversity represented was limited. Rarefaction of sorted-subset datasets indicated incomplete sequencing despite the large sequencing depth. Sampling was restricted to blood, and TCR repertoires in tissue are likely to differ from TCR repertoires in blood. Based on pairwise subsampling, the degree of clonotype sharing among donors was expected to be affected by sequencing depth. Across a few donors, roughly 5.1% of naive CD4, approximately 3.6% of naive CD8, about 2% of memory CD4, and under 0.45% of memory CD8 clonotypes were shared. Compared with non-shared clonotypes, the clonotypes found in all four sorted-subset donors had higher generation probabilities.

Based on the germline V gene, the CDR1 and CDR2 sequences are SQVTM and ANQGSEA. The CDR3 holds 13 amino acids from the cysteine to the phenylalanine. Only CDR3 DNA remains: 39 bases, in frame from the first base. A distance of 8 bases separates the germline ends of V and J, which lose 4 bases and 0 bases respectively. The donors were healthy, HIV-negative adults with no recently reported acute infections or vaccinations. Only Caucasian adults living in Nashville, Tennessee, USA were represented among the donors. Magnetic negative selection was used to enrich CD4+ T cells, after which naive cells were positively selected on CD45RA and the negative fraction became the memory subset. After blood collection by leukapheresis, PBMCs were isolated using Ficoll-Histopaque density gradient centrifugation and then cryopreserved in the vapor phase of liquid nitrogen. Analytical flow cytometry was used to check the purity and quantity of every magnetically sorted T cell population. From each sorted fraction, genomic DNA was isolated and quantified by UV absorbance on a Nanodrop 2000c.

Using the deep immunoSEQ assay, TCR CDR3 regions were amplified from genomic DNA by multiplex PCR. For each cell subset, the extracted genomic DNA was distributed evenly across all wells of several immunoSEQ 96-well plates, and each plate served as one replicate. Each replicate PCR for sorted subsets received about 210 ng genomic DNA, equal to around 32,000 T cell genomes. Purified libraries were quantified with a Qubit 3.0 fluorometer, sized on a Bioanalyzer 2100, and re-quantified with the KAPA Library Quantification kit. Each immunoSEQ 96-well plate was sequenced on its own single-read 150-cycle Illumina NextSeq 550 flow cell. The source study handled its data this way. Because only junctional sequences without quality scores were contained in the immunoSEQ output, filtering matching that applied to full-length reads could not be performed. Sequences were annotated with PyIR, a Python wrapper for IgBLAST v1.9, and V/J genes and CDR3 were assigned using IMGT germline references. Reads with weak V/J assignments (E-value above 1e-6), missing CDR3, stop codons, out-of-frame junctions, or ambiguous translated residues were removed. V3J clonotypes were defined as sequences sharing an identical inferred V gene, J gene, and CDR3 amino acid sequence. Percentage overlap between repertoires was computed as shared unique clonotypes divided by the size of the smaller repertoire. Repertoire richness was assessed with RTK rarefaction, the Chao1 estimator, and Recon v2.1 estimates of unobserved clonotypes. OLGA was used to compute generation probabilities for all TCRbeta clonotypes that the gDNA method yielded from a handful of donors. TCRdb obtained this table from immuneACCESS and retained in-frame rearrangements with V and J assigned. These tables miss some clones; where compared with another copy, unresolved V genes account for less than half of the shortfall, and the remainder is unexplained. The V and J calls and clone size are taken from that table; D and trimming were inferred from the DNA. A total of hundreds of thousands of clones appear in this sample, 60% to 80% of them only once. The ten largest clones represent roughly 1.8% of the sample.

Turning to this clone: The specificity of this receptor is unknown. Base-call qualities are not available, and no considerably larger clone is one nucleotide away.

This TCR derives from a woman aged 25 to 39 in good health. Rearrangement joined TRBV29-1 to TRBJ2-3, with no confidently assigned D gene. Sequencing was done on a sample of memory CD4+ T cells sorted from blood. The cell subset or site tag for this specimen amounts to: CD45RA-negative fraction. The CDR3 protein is CSVGGDSTDTQYF. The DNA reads TGCAGCGTTGGAGGAGATAGCACAGATACGCAGTATTTT.